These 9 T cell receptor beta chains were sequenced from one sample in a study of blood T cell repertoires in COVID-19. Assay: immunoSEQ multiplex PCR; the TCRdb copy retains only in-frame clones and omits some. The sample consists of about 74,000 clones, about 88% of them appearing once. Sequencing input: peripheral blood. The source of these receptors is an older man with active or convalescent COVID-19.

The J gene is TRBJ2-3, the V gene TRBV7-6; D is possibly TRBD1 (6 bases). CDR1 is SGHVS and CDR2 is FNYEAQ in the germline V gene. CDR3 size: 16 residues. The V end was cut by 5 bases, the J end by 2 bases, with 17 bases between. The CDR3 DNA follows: TGTGCCAGCAGCCAAATCGCTCGGGACAACACAGATACGCAGTATTTT. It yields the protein CASSQIARDNTDTQYF.

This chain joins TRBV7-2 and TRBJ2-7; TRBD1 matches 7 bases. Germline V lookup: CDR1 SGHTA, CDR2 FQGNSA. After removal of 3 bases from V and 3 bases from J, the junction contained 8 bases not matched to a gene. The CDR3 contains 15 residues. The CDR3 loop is CASSFPGQRHYEQYF. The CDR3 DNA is TGTGCCAGCAGCTTTCCGGGACAGAGACACTACGAGCAGTACTTC.

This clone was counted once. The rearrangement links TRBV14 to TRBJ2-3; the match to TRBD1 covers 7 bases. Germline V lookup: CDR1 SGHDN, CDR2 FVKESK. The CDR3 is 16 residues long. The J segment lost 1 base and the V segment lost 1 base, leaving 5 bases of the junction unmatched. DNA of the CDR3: TGTGCCAGCAGCCAAGGGCTTACAGGGGGCACAGATACGCAGTATTTT. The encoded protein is CASSQGLTGGTDTQYF.

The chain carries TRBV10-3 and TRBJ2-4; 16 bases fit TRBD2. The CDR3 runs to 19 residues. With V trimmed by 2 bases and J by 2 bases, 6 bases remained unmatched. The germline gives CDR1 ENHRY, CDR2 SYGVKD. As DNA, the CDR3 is TGTGCCATCAGTGAGGGGACTAGCGGGGGGGCGGCGACCAAAAACATTCAGTACTTC. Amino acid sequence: CAISEGTSGGAATKNIQYF.

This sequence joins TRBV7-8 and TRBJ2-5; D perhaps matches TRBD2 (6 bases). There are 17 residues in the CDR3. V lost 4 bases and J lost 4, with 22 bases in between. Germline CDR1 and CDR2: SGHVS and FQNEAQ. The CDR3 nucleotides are TGTGCCAGCAGCTCCTACCGGGACTCCCCAACGGGAGAGACCCAGTACTTC. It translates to CASSSYRDSPTGETQYF.

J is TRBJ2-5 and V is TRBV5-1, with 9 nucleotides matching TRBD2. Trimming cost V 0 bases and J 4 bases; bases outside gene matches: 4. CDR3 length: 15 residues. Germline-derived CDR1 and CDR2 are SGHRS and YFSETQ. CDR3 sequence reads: CASSLAAGGLETQYF. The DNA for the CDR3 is TGCGCCAGCAGCTTGGCAGCGGGGGGTTTAGAGACCCAGTACTTC. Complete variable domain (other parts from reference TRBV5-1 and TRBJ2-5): KAGVTQTPRYLIKTRGQQVTLSCSPISGHRSVSWYQQTPGQGLQFLFEYFSETQRNKGNFPGRFSGRQFSNSRSEMNVSTLELGDSALYLCASSLAAGGLETQYFGPGTRLLVL.

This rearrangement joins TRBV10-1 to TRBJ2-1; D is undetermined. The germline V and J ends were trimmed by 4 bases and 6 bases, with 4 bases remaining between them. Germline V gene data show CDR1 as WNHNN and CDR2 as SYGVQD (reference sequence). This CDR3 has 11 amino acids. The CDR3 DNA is TGCGCCAGCAGTGGTCTCAATGAGCAGTTCTTC. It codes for CASSGLNEQFF.

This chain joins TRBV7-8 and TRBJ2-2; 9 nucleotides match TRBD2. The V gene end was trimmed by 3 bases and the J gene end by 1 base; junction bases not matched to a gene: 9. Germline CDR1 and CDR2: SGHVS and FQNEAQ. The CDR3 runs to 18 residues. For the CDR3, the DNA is TGTGCCAGCAGCTTCGCGGGCGGGGGGGCCTTGAACACCGGGGAGCTGTTTTTT. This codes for CASSFAGGGALNTGELFF.

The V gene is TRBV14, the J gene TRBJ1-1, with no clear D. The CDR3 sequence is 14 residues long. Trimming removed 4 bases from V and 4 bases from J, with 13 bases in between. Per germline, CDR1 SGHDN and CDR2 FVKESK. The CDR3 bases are TGTGCCAGCAGCCCCCAGGCAGTGTTCACTGAAGCTTTCTTT. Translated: CASSPQAVFTEAFF.